Sequencing of this TCR beta chain was carried out in a study of shared clonotypes between healthy human individuals. V lost 6 bases to trimming and J lost 4 bases; unmatched junction nucleotides: 12. In germline, CDR1 is MNHEY, CDR2 SVGAGI. This CDR3 is 15 amino acids long. Details on this clone: Its antigen is not known.

Sequencing used immunoSEQ multiplex PCR; TCRdb keeps in-frame clones, though not all of them. The table shows about 1 million clones, with 75% occurring only once. Study results and limitations: Naive CD4 clonotypes overlapped across a few donors at roughly 5%. Clonotypes shared by all four sorted-subset donors had higher generation probabilities than non-shared clonotypes. Sequencing depth was expected to affect clonotype sharing among donors.

Investigators divided CD4+ cells into CD45RA+ naive and CD45RA-negative memory subsets. This TCR came from a man aged 18 to 29 in good health. The sample taken for sequencing was memory CD4+ T cells sorted from blood. Subset: CD45RA-negative fraction. The V call is TRBV6-5, the J call TRBJ2-7, with 7 bases aligning to TRBD2. Here the CDR3 DNA reads TGTGCCAGCAGCAGCCCCAGTGGGAGGGCATACGAGCAGTACTTC. It is translated as CASSSPSGRAYEQYF.